This TCR beta chain was identified during a study of identical twins. Study outcomes and limitations: Out-of-frame alpha sequences shared by twins were enriched for low generation probability. Out-of-frame TCR alpha sharing in monozygotic twins exceeded recombination model predictions.

The CDR3 covers 13 residues. With 1 base removed from V and 4 bases from J, the gap between germline ends came to 7 bases. Looked up from germline, CDR1 is LGHDT and CDR2 is YNNKEL (reference sequence). The donor group consisted entirely of healthy Caucasians. This clonotype was observed at least ten times. What it binds is not known. Each CDR3 protein gets one entry after TCRdb re-called the 5' RACE reads with MiXCR. The sample records about 280,000 distinct CDR3 sequences, about 8% being singletons. These same data were also listed under a study on yellow fever vaccine responses in identical twins. From that study: Vaccine T cell responses of twins reportedly seemed partly convergent and partly personalized.

The sample taken for sequencing was memory (CD45RO+) T cells sorted from blood. The TCR comes from a woman younger than 30 in good health. This chain links TRBV3-1 with TRBJ1-2; no clear D gene. This chain's CDR3 is CASSQGAGYGYTF. The CDR3 coding sequence is TGTGCCAGCAGCCAAGGAGCCGGCTATGGCTACACCTTC.